The following is a T cell receptor (beta chain) sequence with its context. Its antigen is not identified. Germline V CDR1 and CDR2: WNHNN, SYGVQD (reference sequence). Trimming took 7 bases from V and 3 from J, leaving 12 bases between them. This CDR3 has 13 amino acids. Deep sequencing aimed at 1 in 200,000 to 1 in 1 million T cells' resolution. Produced via immunoSEQ multiplex PCR; TCRdb's table is partial and in-frame only. This table holds more than 50,000 clones, approximately 57% found once. The sample belongs to a study of cytotoxic CD8 clonotypes in ibrutinib-treated CLL. Overall study results and limits: Baseline clonality exceeded age-matched healthy donors and tracked circulating CD8+ T-cell counts.

Sequences were derived from PBMCs, sampled after 12 months of ibrutinib treatment. The chain uses TRBV10-1 and TRBJ1-1; weak D call: TRBD1 (6 bases). This receptor was identified in a human donor with chronic lymphocytic leukemia. CDR3 residues: CASKATGYTEAFF. CDR3 DNA: TGCGCCAGCAAAGCGACAGGATACACTGAAGCTTTCTTT.